These 8 T cell receptor beta chains share one sample of origin, sequenced in a study of CD8 T cells in ankylosing spondylitis. Study observations and caveats: Apparently characteristic of ankylosing spondylitis blood was a TCR beta motif (eight highly homologous variants).

Using its own MiXCR run on the 5' RACE reads, TCRdb lists one record per CDR3 protein. This table has over 450,000 distinct CDR3 sequences, 10% to 15% appearing once. These receptors' targets are unknown. The sequenced sample was blood, either unsorted or a sorted T cell fraction (not recorded which). The receptors originated from a male donor with ankylosing spondylitis.

This clonotype was picked up a small number of times. The chain couples TRBV6-1 to TRBJ1-1; no reliable D call. V lost 2 bases to trimming and J lost 5 bases, with 12 bases between them. Germline V gene sequence: CDR1 MNHNS, CDR2 SASEGT. This CDR3 has 14 amino acids. CDR3 nucleotide sequence: TGTGCCAGCAGTGAACACGGTGGAAGAACTGAAGCTTTCTTT. Protein: CASSEHGGRTEAFF.

J is TRBJ2-6 and V is TRBV3-1; D is ambiguous. Germline V gene sequence: CDR1 LGHDT, CDR2 YNNKEL (reference sequence). Trimming stripped 1 base from V and 0 bases from J, with 7 bases between. The CDR3 runs 16 residues. The CDR3 region is CASSQGTVSGANVLTF. The CDR3 region has the DNA TGTGCCAGCAGCCAAGGTACGGTCTCTGGGGCCAACGTCCTGACTTTC.

The chain employs TRBV20-1 and TRBJ2-1; TRBD2 matches 11 bases. V was clipped by 4 bases and J by 5 bases; unmatched bases: 4. CDR1 is DFQATT, CDR2 SNEGSKA, per germline (reference sequence). The CDR3 covers 14 residues. This CDR3 is CSATSSGRNNEQFF. CDR3 in DNA: TGCAGTGCTACGTCTAGCGGGAGGAACAATGAGCAGTTCTTC.

V is TRBV7-9 and J is TRBJ1-6, with TRBD1 as a possible D gene (5 bases). CDR3 size: 16 residues. Germline V lookup: CDR1 SEHNR, CDR2 FQNEAQ (reference sequence). Trimming took off 5 bases at V and 0 bases at J, with 11 bases between the two ends. The CDR3 protein is CASSRSGGSYNSPLHF. The CDR3 region has the DNA TGTGCCAGCAGCCGATCTGGGGGCTCCTATAATTCACCCCTCCACTTT.

In its sample, this clonotype was seen a few times. The chain links TRBV2 to TRBJ2-2; 7 bases are a match to TRBD2. This CDR3 spans 15 amino acids. The germline gives CDR1 SNHLY, CDR2 FYNNEI. Trimming removed 2 bases from V and 7 bases from J; junction bases left unmatched: 7. This CDR3 is CASSETGGSGGELFF. The CDR3, as DNA: TGTGCCAGCAGTGAAACGGGAGGTTCGGGCGGGGAGCTGTTTTTT. The whole variable domain, remainder taken from reference TRBV2 and TRBJ2-2, is EPEVTQTPSHQVTQMGQEVILRCVPISNHLYFYWYRQILGQKVEFLVSFYNNEISEKSEIFDDQFSVERPDGSNFTLKIRSTKLEDSAMYFCASSETGGSGGELFFGEGSRLTVL.

The genes are TRBV5-6 and TRBJ2-1; D may be TRBD1 (5 bases). This CDR3 comprises 19 residues. Germline CDR1 SGHDT, CDR2 YYEEEE. Trimming left V 2 bases short and J 1 base short, with 22 bases between. CDR3 region: CASSFPVGPTSESYNEQFF. CDR3 nucleotides: TGTGCCAGCAGCTTCCCTGTGGGGCCTACGAGCGAATCCTACAATGAGCAGTTCTTC.

This clonotype was observed a few times. V usage is TRBV7-2 and J usage is TRBJ2-5, with 8 bases that match TRBD2. This CDR3 has 14 amino acids. Germline CDR1 is SGHTA and CDR2 is FQGNSA. J lost 6 bases, V lost 1 base, and 4 bases had no gene match. The chain's CDR3 is CASSLEREQKTQYF. The CDR3 region has the DNA TGTGCCAGCAGCTTAGAGCGGGAGCAAAAGACCCAGTACTTC.

The rearrangement links TRBV29-1 to TRBJ1-3, with D hard to call. This CDR3 has 14 residues. Per the germline V gene, CDR1 is SQVTM and CDR2 is ANQGSEA. Trimming pared 7 bases from V and 2 bases from J, leaving 15 bases between. The CDR3 nucleotides are TGCAGCGCCATGGACCCGGGCCCTGGAAACACCATATATTTT. Protein product: CSAMDPGPGNTIYF.